The 14 T cell receptor beta chains below were found in one sample sequenced in a study of blood T cell repertoires in COVID-19. Clones were sequenced by immunoSEQ multiplex PCR, and TCRdb holds only the in-frame ones, with some missing. This sample carries approximately 240,000 clones, around 85% of them seen once, and the ten largest clones take 5% to 8%. The sequencing input was peripheral blood. All receptors derive from a woman aged 60-75 years with active or convalescent COVID-19.

CDR3: CASSLGQGHTGELFF. The CDR3 DNA follows: TGTGCCAGCAGCCTCGGACAGGGTCACACCGGGGAGCTGTTTTTT. The rearrangement uses TRBV2 and TRBJ2-2; 8 bases agree with TRBD1. The germline V gene encodes CDR1 SNHLY and CDR2 FYNNEI. V shed 6 bases and J 3 bases; nucleotides not matched to a gene: 6. This CDR3 spans 15 amino acids.

The chain has TRBV5-6 and TRBJ2-3; 10 nucleotides align to TRBD2. Germline V lookup: CDR1 SGHDT, CDR2 YYEEEE. The V and J ends lost 2 bases and 1 base, in that order; junction bases with no gene match: 4. This CDR3 has 16 residues. CDR3 in amino acids: CASSLLLAGGTDTQYF. CDR3 in DNA: TGTGCCAGCAGCTTACTCCTAGCGGGGGGCACAGATACGCAGTATTTT.

In this sample, this clone turned up a few times. Within the sample, other DNA sequences also encode this same CDR3. The chain recombines TRBV6-6 with TRBJ2-2; D unresolved. This CDR3 region has 14 residues. With 2 bases removed from V and 3 bases from J, the gap between germline ends came to 7 bases. CDR1 is MNHNY, CDR2 SVGAGI, per germline (reference sequence). As DNA, the CDR3 is TGTGCCAGCAGTTACAGCCCCGACACCGGGGAGCTGTTTTTT. Residues: CASSYSPDTGELFF.

This chain connects TRBV25-1 to TRBJ1-1; the match to TRBD1 covers 9 bases. CDR3 length equals 15 residues. From germline, CDR1 is MGHDK and CDR2 SYGVNS. J lost 5 bases, V lost 6 bases, and 10 bases had no gene match. CDR3 sequence: CASSNRGRGRTEAFF. Here the CDR3 DNA reads TGTGCCAGCAGCAACAGGGGGCGCGGTCGAACTGAAGCTTTCTTT.

This sequence joins TRBV27 and TRBJ1-6; D gene uncertain. Germline V CDR1 and CDR2: MNHEY, SMNVEV (reference sequence). Trimming pared 2 bases from V and 6 bases from J, leaving 8 bases between. The CDR3 covers 14 residues. Written as DNA, the CDR3 is TGTGCCAGCAGTTTAGGTCAGATTAATTCACCCCTCCACTTT. Its translation is CASSLGQINSPLHF.

This clone was recorded only once. The chain carries TRBV18 and TRBJ1-4; D is unclear. The germline V gene has CDR1 KGHSH and CDR2 LQKENI. Trimming removed 4 bases from V and 0 bases from J, with 9 bases in between. This CDR3 comprises 15 residues. The CDR3 nucleotides read TGTGCCAGCTCACTCGACACTTCAACTAATGAAAAACTGTTTTTT. It specifies CASSLDTSTNEKLFF. Looking up the rest from reference TRBV18 and TRBJ1-4 gives the full variable domain: NAGVMQNPRHLVRRRGQEARLRCSPMKGHSHVYWYRQLPEEGLKFMVYLQKENIIDESGMPKERFSAEFPKEGPSILRIQQVVRGDSAAYFCASSLDTSTNEKLFFGSGTQLSVL.

This clone has just one count. The chain is built from TRBV11-2 and TRBJ1-5, with a tentative D call TRBD1 (6 bases). CDR3 length equals 17 residues. Germline values: CDR1 SGHAT, CDR2 FQNNGV. The V end was cut by 7 bases, the J end by 0 bases, with 19 bases between. This CDR3 is CASIQRTALYSNQPQHF. In DNA form, the CDR3 reads TGTGCCAGCATCCAAAGGACAGCCCTTTATAGCAATCAGCCCCAGCATTTT.

CDR3 sequence: CASTLLTEAFF. CDR3 in DNA: TGTGCCAGCACCCTGTTGACTGAAGCTTTCTTT. The chain is built from TRBV7-9 and TRBJ1-1; D is undetermined. Germline CDR1 SEHNR, CDR2 FQNEAQ (reference sequence). The CDR3 has 11 amino acids. V lost 7 bases to trimming and J lost 5 bases, with 8 bases between them.

This clone was found once. The chain uses TRBV11-2 and TRBJ1-6, with D perhaps TRBD1 (6 bases). Germline lookup yields CDR1 SGHAT and CDR2 FQNNGV. This CDR3 comprises 13 residues. Trimming pared 2 bases from V and 10 bases from J, leaving 9 bases between. In DNA form, the CDR3 reads TGTGCCAGCAGCTTACAGGGACAATCACCCCTCCACTTT. Its translation: CASSLQGQSPLHF.

The chain links TRBV6-6 to TRBJ1-2; TRBD1 is a possible D gene (6 bases). Germline CDR1 is MNHNY and CDR2 is SVGAGI (reference sequence). CDR3 length: 15 amino acids. The V end lost 7 bases, the J end lost 8 bases, and 23 bases lay between the germline ends. CDR3 region: CASTFGSLGGRGYTF. CDR3 sequence (DNA): TGTGCCAGCACCTTTGGTAGCCTAGGGGGTCGCGGCTACACCTTC.

This chain uses TRBV7-6 with TRBJ2-1, with D unclear. The CDR3 is 13 residues long. V was shortened by 5 bases and J by 4 bases, with 9 bases between the two germline ends. The germline CDR1 and CDR2 sequences are SGHVS and FNYEAQ. The CDR3 nucleotides read TGTGCCAGCAGCCCACTCCCTTACAATGAGCAGTTCTTC. It encodes CASSPLPYNEQFF.

The chain links TRBV5-1 to TRBJ2-3, with a weak D call TRBD1 (5 bases). Germline V gives CDR1 SGHRS, CDR2 YFSETQ. The length of the CDR3 is 14 residues. Trimming shortened V by 0 bases and J by 4 bases, and 9 bases separated the two germline ends. CDR3 protein: CASSLAQVPDTQYF. The CDR3 DNA follows: TGCGCCAGCAGCTTGGCACAGGTCCCAGATACGCAGTATTTT.

The J gene is TRBJ2-7, the V gene TRBV7-2, with TRBD2 matching 15 bases. The germline V gene encodes CDR1 SGHTA and CDR2 FQGNSA. The V segment lost 5 bases and the J segment 4 bases; nucleotides outside the gene matches: 9. This CDR3 is built from 17 residues. In DNA, the CDR3 is TGTGCCAGCAGCGCGGGACTAGCGGGAGGATTTTGGTACGAGCAGTACTTC. It codes for CASSAGLAGGFWYEQYF.

The genes are TRBV25-1 and TRBJ2-1; 7 bases match TRBD2. The CDR3 has 13 residues. J gave up 4 bases and V 3 bases, and 0 bases lay outside the gene matches. CDR1 is MGHDK and CDR2 is SYGVNS in the germline V gene. CDR3 amino acids: CASSERGYNEQFF. In nucleotides, the CDR3 is TGTGCCAGCAGTGAGCGGGGGTACAATGAGCAGTTCTTC. Combining the CDR3 with reference TRBV25-1 and TRBJ2-1 gives the whole variable domain EADIYQTPRYLVIGTGKKITLECSQTMGHDKMYWYQQDPGMELHLIHYSYGVNSTEKGDLSSESTVSRIRTEHFPLTLESARPSHTSQYLCASSERGYNEQFFGPGTRLTVL.